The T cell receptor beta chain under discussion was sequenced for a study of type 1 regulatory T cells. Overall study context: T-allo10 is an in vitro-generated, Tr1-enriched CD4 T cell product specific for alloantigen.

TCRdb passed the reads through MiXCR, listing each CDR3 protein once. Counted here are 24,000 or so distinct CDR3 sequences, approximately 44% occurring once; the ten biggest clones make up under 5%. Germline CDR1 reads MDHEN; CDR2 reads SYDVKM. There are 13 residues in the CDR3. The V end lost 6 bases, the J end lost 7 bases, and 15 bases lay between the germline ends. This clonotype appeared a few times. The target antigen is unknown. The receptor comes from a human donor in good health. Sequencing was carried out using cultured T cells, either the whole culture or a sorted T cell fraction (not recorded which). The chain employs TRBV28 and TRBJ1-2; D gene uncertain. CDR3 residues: CASRSSGRFGYTF. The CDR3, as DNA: TGTGCCAGCAGGTCCTCCGGTAGATTTGGCTACACCTTC.